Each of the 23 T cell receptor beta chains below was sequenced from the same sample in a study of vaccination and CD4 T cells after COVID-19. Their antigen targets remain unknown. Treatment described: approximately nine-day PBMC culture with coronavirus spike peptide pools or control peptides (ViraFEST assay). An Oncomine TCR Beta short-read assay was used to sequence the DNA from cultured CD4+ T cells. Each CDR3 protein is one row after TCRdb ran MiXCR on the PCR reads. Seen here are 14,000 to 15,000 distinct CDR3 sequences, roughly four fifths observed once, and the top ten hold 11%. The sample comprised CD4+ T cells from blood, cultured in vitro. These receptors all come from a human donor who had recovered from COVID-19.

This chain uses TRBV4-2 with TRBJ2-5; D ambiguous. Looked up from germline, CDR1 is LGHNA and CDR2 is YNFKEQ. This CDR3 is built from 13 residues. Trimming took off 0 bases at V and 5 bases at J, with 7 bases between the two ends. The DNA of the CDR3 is TGTGCCAGCAGCCAAGATCGCAGGGAGACCCAGTACTTC. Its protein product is CASSQDRRETQYF.

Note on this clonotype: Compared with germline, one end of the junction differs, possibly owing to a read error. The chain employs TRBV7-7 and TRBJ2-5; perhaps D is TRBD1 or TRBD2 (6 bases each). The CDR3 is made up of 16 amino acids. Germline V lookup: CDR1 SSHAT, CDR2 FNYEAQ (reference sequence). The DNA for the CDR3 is TGTGCTAGCAGCTTGGGGGGCAGCTCCCCTGCAGAGACCCAGTACTTC. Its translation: CASSLGGSSPAETQYF.

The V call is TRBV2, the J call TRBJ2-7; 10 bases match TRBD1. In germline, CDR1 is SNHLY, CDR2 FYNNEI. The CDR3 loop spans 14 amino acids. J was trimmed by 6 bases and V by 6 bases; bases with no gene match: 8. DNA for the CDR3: TGTGCCAGCAGGAGAGGGACAGGGGCAGGCGAGCAGTACTTC. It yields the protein CASRRGTGAGEQYF.

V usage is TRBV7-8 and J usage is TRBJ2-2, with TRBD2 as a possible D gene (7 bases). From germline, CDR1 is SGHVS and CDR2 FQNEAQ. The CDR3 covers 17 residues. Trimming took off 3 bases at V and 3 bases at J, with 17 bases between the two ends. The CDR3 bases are TGTGCCAGCAGCTTCCAAGGGGGGGGGCACGACACCGGGGAGCTGTTTTTT. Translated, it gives CASSFQGGGHDTGELFF.

The CDR3 loop reads CASSLRWTGGLSGANVLTF. In DNA form, the CDR3 reads TGTGCCAGCAGTCTGAGGTGGACAGGGGGACTCTCTGGGGCCAACGTCCTGACTTTC. This rearrangement joins TRBV12-3 or TRBV12-4 to TRBJ2-6, with 10 bases identical to TRBD1. The length of the CDR3 is 19 residues. The trim removed 5 bases at V and 0 bases at J, leaving 10 bases unmatched.

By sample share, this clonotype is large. This CDR3 is CASSLIGTSYGYTF. For the CDR3, the DNA is TGTGCCAGCAGTTTGATCGGGACCTCATATGGCTACACCTTC. This sequence joins TRBV27 and TRBJ1-2; D might be TRBD1 (5 bases). Germline V lookup: CDR1 MNHEY, CDR2 SMNVEV (reference sequence). There are 14 residues in the CDR3. V lost 3 bases to trimming and J lost 5 bases, with 13 bases between them.

DNA of the CDR3: TGTGCCAGCAGTGGAGGACAGTTGTACGAAGAGACCCAGTACTTC. It translates to CASSGGQLYEETQYF. V usage is TRBV25-1 and J usage is TRBJ2-5, with D maybe TRBD1 (6 bases). The CDR3 is 15 residues long. Trimming shortened V by 4 bases and J by 3 bases, and 15 bases separated the two germline ends. Looked up from germline, CDR1 is MGHDK and CDR2 is SYGVNS.

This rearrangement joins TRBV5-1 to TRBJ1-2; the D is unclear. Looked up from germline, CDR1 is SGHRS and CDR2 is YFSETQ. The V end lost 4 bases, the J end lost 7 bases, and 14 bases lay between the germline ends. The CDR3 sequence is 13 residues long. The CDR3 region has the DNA TGCGCCAGCAGCCTGGAAGGGTTAACTGGCTACACCTTC. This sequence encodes CASSLEGLTGYTF.

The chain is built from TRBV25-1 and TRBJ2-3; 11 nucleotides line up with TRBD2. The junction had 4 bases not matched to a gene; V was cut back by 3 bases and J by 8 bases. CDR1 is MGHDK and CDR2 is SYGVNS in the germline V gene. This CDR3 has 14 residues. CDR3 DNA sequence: TGTGCCAGCAGTGAGACTAGCGGGAAGATTACGCAGTATTTT. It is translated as CASSETSGKITQYF.

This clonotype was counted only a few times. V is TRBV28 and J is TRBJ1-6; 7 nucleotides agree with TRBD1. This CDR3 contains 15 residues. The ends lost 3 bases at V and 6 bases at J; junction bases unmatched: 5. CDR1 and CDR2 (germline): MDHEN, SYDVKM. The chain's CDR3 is CASSFPGQINSPLHF. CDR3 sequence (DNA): TGTGCCAGCAGTTTTCCGGGACAGATTAATTCACCCCTCCACTTT.

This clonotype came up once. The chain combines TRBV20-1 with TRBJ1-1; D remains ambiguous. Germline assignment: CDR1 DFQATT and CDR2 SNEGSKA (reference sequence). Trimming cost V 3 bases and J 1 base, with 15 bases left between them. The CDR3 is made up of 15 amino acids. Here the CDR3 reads CSASDGGRANTEAFF. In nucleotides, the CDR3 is TGCAGTGCTAGTGATGGTGGGCGTGCGAACACTGAAGCTTTCTTT.

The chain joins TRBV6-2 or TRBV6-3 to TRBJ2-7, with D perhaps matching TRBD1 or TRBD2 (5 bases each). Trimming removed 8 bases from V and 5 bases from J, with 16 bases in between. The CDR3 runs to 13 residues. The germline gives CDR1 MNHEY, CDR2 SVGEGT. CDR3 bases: TGTGCCAGCCCTACGGGGCCAGGAGACGAGCAGTACTTC. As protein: CASPTGPGDEQYF.

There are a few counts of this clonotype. In DNA form, the CDR3 reads TGTGCCACCAGCAGAGTATTACTGAGAAGGAGCAATCAGCCCCAGCATTTT. Its protein is CATSRVLLRRSNQPQHF. The rearrangement links TRBV15 to TRBJ1-5, with D uncertain. CDR3 length: 17 amino acids. Germline CDR1 and CDR2: LNHNV and YYDKDF (reference sequence). With 1 base removed from V and 1 base from J, the gap between germline ends came to 14 bases.

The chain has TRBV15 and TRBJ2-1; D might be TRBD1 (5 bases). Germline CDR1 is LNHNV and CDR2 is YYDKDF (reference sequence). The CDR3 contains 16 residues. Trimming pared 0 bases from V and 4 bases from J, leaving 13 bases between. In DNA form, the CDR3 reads TGTGCCACCAGCAGAGATTGGGGCGTAGTTTACAATGAGCAGTTCTTC. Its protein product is CATSRDWGVVYNEQFF.

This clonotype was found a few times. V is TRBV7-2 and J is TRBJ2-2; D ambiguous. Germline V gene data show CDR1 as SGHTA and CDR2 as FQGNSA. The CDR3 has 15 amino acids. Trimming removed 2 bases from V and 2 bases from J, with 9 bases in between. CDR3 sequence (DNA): TGTGCCAGCAGCTTACTTCCCCAAAACACCGGGGAGCTGTTTTTT. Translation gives CASSLLPQNTGELFF. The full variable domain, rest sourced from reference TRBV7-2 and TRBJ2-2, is GAGVSQSPSNKVTEKGKDVELRCDPISGHTALYWYRQSLGQGLEFLIYFQGNSAPDKSGLPSDRFSAERTGGSVSTLTIQRTQQEDSAVYLCASSLLPQNTGELFFGEGSRLTVL.

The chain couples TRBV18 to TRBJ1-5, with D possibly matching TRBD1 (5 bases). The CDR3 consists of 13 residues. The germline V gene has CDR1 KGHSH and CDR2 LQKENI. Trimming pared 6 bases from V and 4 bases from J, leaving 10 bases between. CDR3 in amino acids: CASSFGGNQPQHF. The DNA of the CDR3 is TGTGCCAGCTCTTTTGGGGGTAATCAGCCCCAGCATTTT.

The CDR3 bases are TGTGCCAGCAGGAGTCCCTCCGGTGGGCGGTACAATGAGCAGTTCTTC. Its translation is CASRSPSGGRYNEQFF. The J gene is TRBJ2-1, the V gene TRBV6-2 or TRBV6-3; D ambiguous. The V end lost 6 bases, the J end lost 4 bases, and 19 bases lay between the germline ends. CDR1 MNHEY and CDR2 SVGEGT come from the germline V gene. The CDR3 length is 16 residues.

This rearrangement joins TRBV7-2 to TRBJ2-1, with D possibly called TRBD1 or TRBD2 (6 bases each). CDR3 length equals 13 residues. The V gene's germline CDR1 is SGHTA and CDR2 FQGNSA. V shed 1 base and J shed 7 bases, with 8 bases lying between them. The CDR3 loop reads CASSLVGGNEQFF. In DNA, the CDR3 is TGTGCCAGCAGCTTAGTAGGGGGGAATGAGCAGTTCTTC.

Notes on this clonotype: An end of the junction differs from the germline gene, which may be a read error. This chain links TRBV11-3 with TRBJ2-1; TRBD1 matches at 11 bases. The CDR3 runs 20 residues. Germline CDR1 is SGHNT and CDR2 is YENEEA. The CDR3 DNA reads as TGCGCCAGCAGCCAAGATCTCGTTTCCGGGACAGGGGGTATGAACAATGAGCAGTTCTTC. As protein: CASSQDLVSGTGGMNNEQFF.

As DNA, the CDR3 is TGTGCCACCAGTCGTACAGCGGGCACTGAAGCTTTCTTT. Protein product: CATSRTAGTEAFF. The chain couples TRBV24-1 to TRBJ1-1; D is uncertain. The CDR3 runs to 13 residues. CDR1 is KGHDR and CDR2 is SFDVKD in the germline V gene. V lost 6 bases to trimming and J lost 4 bases, with 11 bases between them.

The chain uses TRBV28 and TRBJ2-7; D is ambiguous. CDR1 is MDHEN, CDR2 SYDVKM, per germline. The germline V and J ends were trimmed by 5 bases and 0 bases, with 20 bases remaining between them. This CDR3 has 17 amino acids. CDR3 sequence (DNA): TGTGCCAGCAGTACCTCCCGAAGGCTCAAAAGCTCCTACGAGCAGTACTTC. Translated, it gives CASSTSRRLKSSYEQYF.

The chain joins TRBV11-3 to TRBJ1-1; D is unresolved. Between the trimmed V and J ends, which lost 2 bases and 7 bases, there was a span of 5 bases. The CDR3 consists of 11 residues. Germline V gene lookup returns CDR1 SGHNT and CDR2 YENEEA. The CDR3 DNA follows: TGTGCCAGCAGCTTAACGGGTGAAGCTTTCTTT. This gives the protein CASSLTGEAFF. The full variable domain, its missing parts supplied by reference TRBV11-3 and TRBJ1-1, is EAGVVQSPRYKIIEKKQPVAFWCNPISGHNTLYWYLQNLGQGPELLIRYENEEAVDDSQLPKDRFSAERLKGVDSTLKIQPAELGDSAVYLCASSLTGEAFFGQGTRLTVV.

The CDR3 DNA is TGCAGTGCTAGAGAGGCCCGGGGGTCGGCTGAAGCTTTCTTT. Amino acid sequence: CSAREARGSAEAFF. V and J are TRBV20-1 and TRBJ1-1, with D tentatively TRBD1 (5 bases). CDR3 length: 14 residues. Germline lookup yields CDR1 DFQATT and CDR2 SNEGSKA (reference sequence). Trimming removed 0 bases at V and 6 bases at J, with 14 bases between.